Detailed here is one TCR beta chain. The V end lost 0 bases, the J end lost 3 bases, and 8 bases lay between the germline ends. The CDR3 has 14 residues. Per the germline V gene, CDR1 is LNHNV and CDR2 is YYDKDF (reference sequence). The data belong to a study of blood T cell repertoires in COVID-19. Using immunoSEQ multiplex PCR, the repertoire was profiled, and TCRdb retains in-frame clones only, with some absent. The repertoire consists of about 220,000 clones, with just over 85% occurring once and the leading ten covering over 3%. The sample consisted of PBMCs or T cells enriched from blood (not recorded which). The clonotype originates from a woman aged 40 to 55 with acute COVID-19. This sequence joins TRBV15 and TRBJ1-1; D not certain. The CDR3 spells CATSREGRDTEAFF. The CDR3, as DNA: TGTGCCACCAGCAGAGAAGGCCGGGACACTGAAGCTTTCTTT.